These 13 T cell receptor beta chains originate from one sample sequenced in a study of blood T cell repertoires in COVID-19. The assay was immunoSEQ multiplex PCR, and TCRdb's table has in-frame clones only and misses some. The sample consists of roughly 50,000 clones, over 80% of them appearing once. The sample taken for sequencing was peripheral blood. These receptor sequences come from a man in his sixties or seventies with acute or convalescent COVID-19.

This clone has a single count. This chain joins TRBV6-2 or TRBV6-3 and TRBJ1-1; 9 positions agree with TRBD1. Per the germline V gene, CDR1 is MNHEY and CDR2 is SVGEGT. This CDR3 has 15 residues. With V trimmed by 0 bases and J by 5 bases, 4 bases remained unmatched. CDR3 DNA sequence: TGTGCCAGCAGTTACTCCGGGACAGGGTTTACTGAAGCTTTCTTT. It translates to CASSYSGTGFTEAFF.

This rearrangement joins TRBV10-3 to TRBJ1-1; 7 bases line up with TRBD1. In germline, CDR1 is ENHRY, CDR2 SYGVKD. V trimming: 5 bases; J trimming: 0 bases; junction bases outside the gene matches: 3. The CDR3 spans 14 residues. This CDR3 reads CAISLTGLNTEAFF. The CDR3 nucleotides are TGTGCCATCAGTCTGACAGGGTTGAACACTGAAGCTTTCTTT.

This chain joins TRBV27 and TRBJ1-4; TRBD1 matches at 7 bases. V shed 4 bases, J shed 7 bases, and the junction held 9 bases outside the gene matches. The V gene's germline CDR1 is MNHEY and CDR2 SMNVEV (reference sequence). The CDR3 contains 15 residues. DNA of the CDR3: TGTGCCAGCAGTTCTACAGGGGCCCAGGGTGAAAAACTGTTTTTT. Its protein product is CASSSTGAQGEKLFF.

CDR3 residues: CASSEGTGGTEAFF. The CDR3 DNA reads as TGTGCCAGCAGTGAGGGGACTGGAGGGACTGAAGCTTTCTTT. V is TRBV2 and J is TRBJ1-1; TRBD1 might be the D (5 bases). Germline assignment: CDR1 SNHLY and CDR2 FYNNEI. The CDR3 sequence is 14 residues long. Trimming took 3 bases from V and 5 from J, leaving 13 bases between them.

This clone was picked up one time. The V and J genes are TRBV6-2 or TRBV6-3 and TRBJ1-5; D might be TRBD1 (5 bases). Germline CDR1 reads MNHEY; CDR2 reads SVGEGT. V was trimmed by 2 bases and J by 2 bases, leaving 16 bases between them. The length of the CDR3 is 17 residues. The CDR3 loop is CASSYPMGGVGNQPQHF. As DNA, the CDR3 is TGTGCCAGCAGTTACCCGATGGGAGGGGTTGGCAATCAGCCCCAGCATTTT.

The chain's CDR3 is CSATDPSSYNEQFF. The DNA for the CDR3 is TGCAGCGCAACAGATCCAAGCTCCTACAATGAGCAGTTCTTC. V and J are TRBV29-1 and TRBJ2-1; D is uncertain. Looked up from germline, CDR1 is SQVTM and CDR2 is ANQGSEA. The CDR3 covers 14 residues. Trimming left V 7 bases short and J 0 bases short, with 13 bases between.

This clone has just a few counts. This rearrangement joins TRBV9 to TRBJ2-3; the D gene is possibly TRBD1 (5 bases). The CDR3 consists of 14 residues. Germline CDR1 reads SGDLS; CDR2 reads YYNGEE. V shed 0 bases and J shed 4 bases, with 9 bases lying between them. Here the CDR3 reads CASSVDRWADTQYF. CDR3 DNA: TGTGCCAGCAGCGTAGACAGGTGGGCAGATACGCAGTATTTT.

CDR3 protein: CASSLDGSNQPQHF. The CDR3 DNA follows: TGCGCCAGCAGCTTGGACGGTAGCAATCAGCCCCAGCATTTT. The chain has TRBV5-1 and TRBJ1-5; D gene uncertain. The CDR3 runs to 14 residues. Trimming left V 0 bases short and J 0 bases short, with 4 bases between. Germline V gene lookup returns CDR1 SGHRS and CDR2 YFSETQ. Full variable domain (outside the CDR3, taken from reference TRBV5-1 and TRBJ1-5): KAGVTQTPRYLIKTRGQQVTLSCSPISGHRSVSWYQQTPGQGLQFLFEYFSETQRNKGNFPGRFSGRQFSNSRSEMNVSTLELGDSALYLCASSLDGSNQPQHFGDGTRLSIL.

The chain has TRBV29-1 and TRBJ1-2, with TRBD1 matching over 12 bases. CDR1 is SQVTM, CDR2 ANQGSEA, per germline. After removal of 0 bases from V and 8 bases from J, the junction contained 7 bases not matched to a gene. There are 15 residues in the CDR3. The CDR3, as DNA: TGCAGCGTTGAAGATTGGGGACAGGGGGCGCGGGGCTACACCTTC. Its protein product is CSVEDWGQGARGYTF.

The genes are TRBV7-2 and TRBJ1-1; unclear D gene. There are 14 residues in the CDR3. V lost 1 base and J lost 2, with 8 bases in between. Germline CDR1 is SGHTA and CDR2 is FQGNSA. Here the CDR3 DNA reads TGTGCCAGCAGCTTAGATCGGGGAAACACTGAAGCTTTCTTT. Translating it yields CASSLDRGNTEAFF. Looking up the rest from reference TRBV7-2 and TRBJ1-1 gives the full variable domain: GAGVSQSPSNKVTEKGKDVELRCDPISGHTALYWYRQSLGQGLEFLIYFQGNSAPDKSGLPSDRFSAERTGGSVSTLTIQRTQQEDSAVYLCASSLDRGNTEAFFGQGTRLTVV.

This sequence joins TRBV30 and TRBJ2-7, with 7 nucleotides matching TRBD1. Germline-derived CDR1 and CDR2 are GTSNPN and SVGIG (reference sequence). With 1 base clipped from V and 9 bases from J, the junction kept 15 bases outside the gene matches. There are 15 residues in the CDR3. The CDR3 spells CAWSGGQRSYERQYF. Here the CDR3 DNA reads TGTGCCTGGAGTGGGGGACAGCGGTCCTACGAGCGGCAGTACTTC.

This clone appeared a few times. CDR3 nucleotides: TGTGCCACCTGGGACAGGGGGCGTAGCCCACCCCTCCACTTT. The encoded protein is CATWDRGRSPPLHF. The rearrangement joins TRBV10-3 to TRBJ1-6; 12 nucleotides align to TRBD1. The CDR3 contains 14 residues. V was pared by 10 bases and J by 11 bases, with 9 bases of the junction left unmatched. Germline-derived CDR1 and CDR2 are ENHRY and SYGVKD.

The V gene is TRBV7-2, the J gene TRBJ2-7; tentatively, D is TRBD1 (5 bases). V shed 2 bases and J shed 2 bases, with 10 bases lying between them. CDR1 and CDR2 (germline): SGHTA, FQGNSA. CDR3 size: 14 residues. The CDR3 sequence is CASSLRPRAYEQYF. The CDR3 DNA follows: TGTGCCAGCAGCTTAAGGCCCAGGGCCTACGAGCAGTACTTC.